This T cell receptor (beta chain) was captured in a study of blood T cell repertoires in COVID-19. This CDR3 region has 15 residues. Germline V gene sequence: CDR1 KGHDR, CDR2 SFDVKD. V dropped 7 bases and J dropped 5; count of bases not matched to a gene: 10. Here immunoSEQ multiplex PCR was the method, and the copy in TCRdb shows in-frame clones only, minus some. The sample holds some 500,000 clones, 85% to 90% seen once. Input material: PBMCs or T cells enriched from blood (not recorded which). V is TRBV24-1 and J is TRBJ2-7; 10 positions agree with TRBD1. The TCR originated in a woman aged 40 to 49 who had recovered from COVID-19. In nucleotides, the CDR3 is TGTGCCACCAGCGATCCGGGACAGGGGACGGACGAGCAGTACTTC. Translated, it gives CATSDPGQGTDEQYF.